These 5 T cell receptor beta chains originate from one sample sequenced in a study of molecular identifiers for immune sequencing clone quantification. Each CDR3 protein is one row after TCRdb ran MiXCR on the PCR reads. The sample has approximately 590,000 distinct CDR3 sequences; 25% are singletons. Material for sequencing was naive CD8+ T cells from blood, with Jurkat cell RNA spiked in. Documented subset: FACS-sorted CD8+CD4-CCR7+CD45RA+ naive T cells. The receptors were sampled from a human donor in good health. Some libraries in this study had Jurkat cell RNA spiked in.

The table lists this clonotype with a few counts. This chain joins TRBV9 and TRBJ1-1; D gene uncertain. V was pared by 1 base and J by 4 bases, with 11 bases between. The CDR3 spans 14 residues. Germline V gene lookup returns CDR1 SGDLS and CDR2 YYNGEE. DNA of the CDR3: TGTGCCAGCAGCGTATATGGGGAGTCCACTGAAGCTTTCTTT. Translating it yields CASSVYGESTEAFF.

This chain links TRBV27 with TRBJ2-1; D is perhaps TRBD2 (5 bases). Germline-derived CDR1 and CDR2 are MNHEY and SMNVEV (reference sequence). With 1 base removed from V and 4 bases from J, the gap between germline ends came to 11 bases. The CDR3 runs to 15 residues. In nucleotides, the CDR3 is TGTGCCAGCAGTTTATGGTCCGGGGAATACAATGAGCAGTTCTTC. Protein product: CASSLWSGEYNEQFF.

This clonotype was observed a few times. This chain joins TRBV15 and TRBJ1-4; 8 bases map to TRBD1. CDR3 length equals 15 residues. Trimming took 1 base from V and 4 from J; bases not matched to a gene: 2. The germline gives CDR1 LNHNV, CDR2 YYDKDF (reference sequence). The CDR3 region is CATSRGTGLNEKLFF. The CDR3 DNA reads TGTGCCACCAGCAGAGGGACAGGGCTTAATGAAAAACTGTTTTTT.

Ten or more counts support this clonotype. The gene calls are TRBV6-5 and TRBJ1-1; a weak D match, TRBD1 (5 bases). V lost 0 bases and J lost 7, with 9 bases in between. Germline loops: CDR1 MNHEY, CDR2 SVGAGI. The CDR3 runs 13 residues. The CDR3 loop reads CASSYSRQYEAFF. The DNA for the CDR3 is TGTGCCAGCAGTTACTCCAGACAGTATGAAGCTTTCTTT.

As regards this clonotype: The missing conserved phenylalanine or tryptophan at the end of this CDR3 makes a read error likely. The CDR3 loop reads CASSTPTESNQPQHS. CDR3 bases: TGTGCCAGCAGCACCCCAACCGAGAGCAATCAGCCCCAGCATTCT. The rearrangement links TRBV7-6 to TRBJ1-5; D gene unclear. Between the trimmed V and J ends, which lost 5 bases and 1 base, there was a span of 12 bases. The CDR3 has 15 residues. Germline values: CDR1 SGHVS, CDR2 FNYEAQ.